The source of this TCR beta chain is a study of blood T cell repertoires in COVID-19. Study as a whole: Donors in the United States, Italy and Spain gave samples during acute or convalescent COVID-19. Nucleic acid was either cDNA or gDNA, and it came from T cells, B-cell-depleted T cells, or PBMCs.

Methods used by the authors: The assay estimated nucleated cells by amplifying reference gene primers. Sequencing used immunoSEQ multiplex PCR; TCRdb keeps in-frame clones, though not all of them. Clone size and the V and J calls come from that table; the DNA yielded D and trimming. The table records 50,000 to 70,000 clones, roughly 79% of them present only once. The sequencing input was peripheral blood. The source is a man between 60 and 75 years old with acute or convalescent COVID-19.

The CDR3 is CATSEQGDGYTF. The CDR3 nucleotides are TGTGCCACCAGTGAACAGGGGGATGGCTACACCTTC. This chain uses TRBV24-1 with TRBJ1-2; 8 bases align to TRBD1. The V gene end was trimmed by 4 bases and the J gene end by 6 bases; junction bases not matched to a gene: 0. The germline CDR1 and CDR2 sequences are KGHDR and SFDVKD. The CDR3 length is 12 residues.